The 17 T cell receptor beta chains presented below share a single source sample, sequenced in a study of T-cell reconstitution after alpha-beta-depleted transplantation in children. Researchers prepared the TCRbeta library using unique molecular identifiers, the study reports. Each CDR3 protein gets one entry after TCRdb re-called the PCR reads with MiXCR. The sample yields hundreds of thousands of distinct CDR3 sequences, approximately 15% seen once. The specimen comprised PBMCs, mostly from graft donor cells, sampled 360 days after TCRalphabeta/CD19-depleted stem cell transplant. The receptors originated from a male patient between 2 and 10 years old who had a stem cell transplant for acute lymphoblastic leukemia, so the T cells may come from the graft donor.

V gene TRBV18 combines with J gene TRBJ2-3; 8 bases agree with TRBD2. This CDR3 comprises 19 residues. The J segment lost 0 bases and the V segment lost 2 bases, leaving 13 bases of the junction unmatched. Germline V gene lookup returns CDR1 KGHSH and CDR2 LQKENI. The CDR3: CASSPFSAGADFSTDTQYF. The CDR3 DNA is TGTGCCAGCTCACCATTTTCAGCGGGGGCCGATTTTAGCACAGATACGCAGTATTTT.

This clonotype was counted a single time. J is TRBJ2-3 and V is TRBV5-1, with 13 bases matching TRBD2. The CDR3 has 16 amino acids. J was trimmed by 6 bases and V by 4 bases; bases with no gene match: 8. Germline CDR1 is SGHRS and CDR2 is YFSETQ. CDR3 in DNA: TGCGCCAGCAGCGCCACTAGCGGGGGGGCAGTCGATACGCAGTATTTT. Residues: CASSATSGGAVDTQYF.

The chain couples TRBV5-1 to TRBJ2-7; 8 positions match TRBD1. Germline assignment: CDR1 SGHRS and CDR2 YFSETQ. After removal of 2 bases from V and 0 bases from J, the junction contained 4 bases not matched to a gene. The CDR3 length is 15 residues. DNA for the CDR3: TGCGCCAGCAGCTTACTTACAGGGGGCTCCTACGAGCAGTACGTC. Translating gives CASSLLTGGSYEQYV.

This sequence joins TRBV4-3 and TRBJ2-2; unclear D gene. V lost 2 bases, J lost 0 bases, and 13 bases lay in between. Germline CDR1 is LGHNA and CDR2 is YSLEER. The CDR3 contains 17 residues. Here the CDR3 DNA reads TGCGCCAGCAGCCAACTATATAGGGCGGCGAACACCGGGGAGCTGTTTTTT. Translation gives CASSQLYRAANTGELFF.

This chain links TRBV2 with TRBJ1-6, with D unclear. The CDR3 spans 17 residues. Germline values: CDR1 SNHLY, CDR2 FYNNEI. V was clipped by 6 bases and J by 0 bases, with 15 bases between them. In nucleotides, the CDR3 is TGTGCCAGCAGCGAATTATCAGGCAGCTCCTATAATTCACCCCTCCACTTT. This translates into CASSELSGSSYNSPLHF.

There are a few counts of this clonotype. J is TRBJ2-3 and V is TRBV5-1, with a tentative D call TRBD2 (6 bases). The V gene lost 0 bases and the J gene lost 2 bases, with 10 bases spanning the gap. The CDR3 is 15 amino acids. Germline V gene sequence: CDR1 SGHRS, CDR2 YFSETQ. CDR3 in amino acids: CASSLVADYTDTQYF. The CDR3 DNA sequence: TGCGCCAGCAGCTTGGTAGCGGACTACACAGATACGCAGTATTTT.

The chain has TRBV11-2 and TRBJ1-2; D gene uncertain. Trimming shortened V by 4 bases and J by 4 bases, and 16 bases separated the two germline ends. The CDR3 is made up of 15 amino acids. From germline, CDR1 is SGHAT and CDR2 FQNNGV. The DNA for the CDR3 is TGTGCCAGCAGCTCCCTTCGAGGCAGGCTCTATGGCTACACCTTC. The encoded protein is CASSSLRGRLYGYTF.

The rearrangement joins TRBV20-1 to TRBJ2-5; no definite D call. The CDR3 covers 14 residues. The germline V and J ends were trimmed by 0 bases and 2 bases, with 10 bases remaining between them. Germline V gives CDR1 DFQATT, CDR2 SNEGSKA (reference sequence). CDR3 sequence reads: CSARDRRQQETQYF. As DNA, the CDR3 is TGCAGTGCTAGAGATCGGCGGCAGCAAGAGACCCAGTACTTC.

This clonotype turned up a few times. This chain's CDR3 is CASSQDAGRGTDTQYF. DNA for the CDR3: TGCGCCAGCAGCCAAGATGCCGGGAGAGGGACAGATACGCAGTATTTT. This chain uses TRBV4-3 with TRBJ2-3; TRBD2 is a possible D gene (6 bases). The V end was cut by 0 bases, the J end by 3 bases, with 13 bases between. The CDR3 has 16 residues. Germline V lookup: CDR1 LGHNA, CDR2 YSLEER.

This clonotype was seen many times. V is TRBV12-3 or TRBV12-4 and J is TRBJ1-1; tentative D call: TRBD1 (5 bases). The CDR3 loop spans 17 amino acids. V was cut by 2 bases and J by 4 bases, with 20 bases left in between. The DNA for the CDR3 is TGTGCCAGCAGTTTACTCTTCGTAGGGGCGAAGGTCACTGAAGCTTTCTTT. Protein product: CASSLLFVGAKVTEAFF.

This clonotype showed up just a few times. The gene calls are TRBV27 and TRBJ2-7; 9 bases align to TRBD1. The CDR3 spans 13 residues. Trimming cost V 3 bases and J 5 bases; bases outside gene matches: 2. Looked up from germline, CDR1 is MNHEY and CDR2 is SMNVEV (reference sequence). The CDR3 DNA sequence: TGTGCCAGCAGTTTTACAGGGGGCCACGAGCAGTACTTC. Its protein is CASSFTGGHEQYF.

The rearrangement uses TRBV6-1 and TRBJ1-5; no clear D gene. This CDR3 comprises 15 residues. The germline CDR1 and CDR2 sequences are MNHNS and SASEGT. Trimming took off 2 bases at V and 5 bases at J, with 13 bases between the two ends. CDR3: CASSEQVPPDQPQHF. In DNA, the CDR3 is TGTGCCAGCAGTGAACAAGTACCGCCCGATCAGCCCCAGCATTTT.

This clonotype was detected a few times. The rearrangement links TRBV12-3 or TRBV12-4 to TRBJ2-7, with a possible D match to TRBD1 (5 bases). This CDR3 spans 14 amino acids. V lost 3 bases, J lost 2 bases, and 11 bases lay in between. CDR3 sequence reads: CASSFEQGPYEQYF. The CDR3 DNA reads TGTGCCAGCAGTTTTGAGCAGGGCCCCTACGAGCAGTACTTC.

The chain uses TRBV27 and TRBJ2-7; 7 nucleotides match TRBD1. The germline V gene has CDR1 MNHEY and CDR2 SMNVEV (reference sequence). The CDR3 spans 14 residues. V lost 5 bases and J lost 3; bases outside the gene matches: 7. CDR3 sequence reads: CASSPRDSGYEQYF. The CDR3, as DNA: TGTGCCAGCAGTCCTCGGGACAGTGGCTACGAGCAGTACTTC.

This clonotype was found a few times. This chain uses TRBV7-2 with TRBJ2-7; possibly TRBD1 for D (6 bases). This CDR3 is 14 amino acids long. Germline CDR1 is SGHTA and CDR2 is FQGNSA. V was shortened by 1 base and J by 0 bases, with 7 bases between the two germline ends. CDR3 nucleotides: TGTGCCAGCAGCTTAGGACAGGCCTCCTACGAGCAGTACTTC. Amino acid sequence: CASSLGQASYEQYF. Complete variable domain (other parts from reference TRBV7-2 and TRBJ2-7): GAGVSQSPSNKVTEKGKDVELRCDPISGHTALYWYRQSLGQGLEFLIYFQGNSAPDKSGLPSDRFSAERTGGSVSTLTIQRTQQEDSAVYLCASSLGQASYEQYFGPGTRLTVT.

J is TRBJ2-3 and V is TRBV14, with D perhaps matching TRBD1 (5 bases). V was shortened by 3 bases and J by 2 bases, with 6 bases between the two germline ends. CDR1 SGHDN and CDR2 FVKESK come from the germline V gene. The CDR3 loop spans 13 amino acids. CDR3 amino acids: CASSHRATDTQYF. The CDR3 DNA follows: TGTGCCAGCAGCCACAGGGCCACAGATACGCAGTATTTT.

There are many counts of this clonotype. The chain combines TRBV5-1 with TRBJ2-1, with a possible D match to TRBD2 (5 bases). Deletions cut 5 bases from V and 3 bases from J, with 9 bases between. Germline CDR1 reads SGHRS; CDR2 reads YFSETQ. This CDR3 is built from 13 residues. CDR3 region: CASREAGYNEQFF. CDR3 coding DNA: TGCGCCAGCAGGGAGGCTGGCTACAATGAGCAGTTCTTC.